This T cell receptor (beta chain) was obtained from a study of blood T cells in healthy people across ages. In the study overall: Using template switching, researchers captured about one barcoded beta molecule for each two T cells.

V dropped 4 bases and J dropped 1; count of bases not matched to a gene: 6. The V gene's germline CDR1 is LNHDA and CDR2 SQIVND (reference sequence). The CDR3 runs 16 residues. Alongside a J-beta primer mix, a sample-barcoded 5' primer served in a second PCR lasting about 7 to 12 cycles. A template-switch adaptor with 12 random nucleotides tagged each cDNA molecule. A single record per CDR3 protein comes from TCRdb applying MiXCR to the 5' RACE reads. The sample carries more than 550,000 distinct CDR3 sequences, 20% to 25% recorded once. The chain couples TRBV19 to TRBJ2-3, with TRBD1 matching over 9 bases. This TCR derives from a man aged 65 to 79 in good health. Specimen: blood. The CDR3 coding sequence is TGTGCCAGTAGTAAACGACAGGGGGTTGGCACAGATACGCAGTATTTT. Translating gives CASSKRQGVGTDTQYF. Together with reference TRBV19 and TRBJ2-3, the CDR3 gives the full variable domain: DGGITQSPKYLFRKEGQNVTLSCEQNLNHDAMYWYRQDPGQGLRLIYYSQIVNDFQKGDIAEGYSVSREKKESFPLTVTSAQKNPTAFYLCASSKRQGVGTDTQYFGPGTRLTVL.